This TCR beta chain is from a study of cytomegalovirus exposure and HLA in healthy donors. The study's findings and limits: In the 90 to 150 validation repertoires, more than 85% of cluster scores exceeded 0, per a later analysis. Altogether, more than 150 TCR beta chains were recorded as cytomegalovirus-associated. In vitro work confirmed that a few CMV-associated chains recognize CMV antigens.

V shed 6 bases and J shed 5 bases, with 7 bases lying between them. The germline V gene encodes CDR1 MGHRA and CDR2 YSYEKL. This CDR3 spans 11 amino acids. The method was immunoSEQ multiplex PCR; TCRdb's version includes in-frame clones alone and lacks a portion of them. The table includes about 260,000 clones, 90% detected once. The sample holds one count of this clone. Its antigen is undetermined. An approximately 120-subject validation cohort, separate from the 666-subject first cohort, supplied the donors. The receptor's source is a woman aged 25 to 39 in good health and CMV-seronegative. Sequencing was carried out using PBMCs. This chain joins TRBV4-1 and TRBJ1-1; no definite D call. The CDR3 loop is CASRGGTEAFF. The CDR3 DNA reads as TGCGCCAGCAGGGGCGGGACTGAAGCTTTCTTT.